These 19 T cell receptor beta chains were sequenced from one sample in a study of PD-L1 blockade in urothelial cancer. Clones were read by immunoSEQ multiplex PCR, and TCRdb kept only the in-frame ones, dropping some. The table shows around 50,000 clones, with 84% occurring only once. Time point of the sample: pretreatment peripheral blood. The sequenced sample was PBMCs, obtained around atezolizumab (anti-PD-L1) treatment. The receptors shown here come from a man between 45 and 60 years old with urothelial cancer.

CDR3 sequence: CSVEPAGGMNTEAFF. DNA for the CDR3: TGCAGCGTTGAACCGGCAGGGGGCATGAACACTGAAGCTTTCTTT. V usage is TRBV29-1 and J usage is TRBJ1-1; 8 bases are a match to TRBD1. Trimming took 2 bases from V and 0 from J; bases not matched to a gene: 5. Germline CDR1 is SQVTM and CDR2 is ANQGSEA. CDR3 size: 15 residues.

The chain joins TRBV7-6 to TRBJ2-7; 8 bases match TRBD1. Unmatched junction bases numbered 5, after V lost 4 bases and J lost 3 bases. CDR3 length: 14 amino acids. Looked up from germline, CDR1 is SGHVS and CDR2 is FNYEAQ. DNA of the CDR3: TGTGCCAGCAGCTCCCGGACAGGGAACTACGAGCAGTACTTC. Translating gives CASSSRTGNYEQYF. Full variable domain (remainder filled in from reference TRBV7-6 and TRBJ2-7): GAGVSQSPRYKVTKRGQDVALRCDPISGHVSLYWYRQALGQGPEFLTYFNYEAQQDKSGLPNDRFSAERPEGSISTLTIQRTEQRDSAMYRCASSSRTGNYEQYFGPGTRLTVT.

The V call is TRBV5-1, the J call TRBJ1-1; D is possibly TRBD1 (5 bases). Germline lookup yields CDR1 SGHRS and CDR2 YFSETQ. The CDR3 consists of 13 residues. V was cut by 3 bases and J by 4 bases, with 10 bases left in between. The CDR3 loop is CASSSGMGTEAFF. CDR3 nucleotide sequence: TGCGCCAGCAGCTCAGGGATGGGCACTGAAGCTTTCTTT.

A few counts support this clone. The chain employs TRBV28 and TRBJ2-2, with 9 bases lining up with TRBD1. CDR1 is MDHEN, CDR2 SYDVKM, per germline. The CDR3 consists of 22 residues. V gave up 5 bases and J gave up 2 bases; unmatched junction bases: 24. CDR3 bases: TGTGCCAGCAGTCTCGGACAGGGGCCGCTTAGGTACGGCCTCCTCAACACCGGGGAGCTGTTTTTT. The encoded protein is CASSLGQGPLRYGLLNTGELFF.

This clone showed up just once. The rearrangement links TRBV7-2 to TRBJ1-3; 8 positions match TRBD1. Germline CDR1 reads SGHTA; CDR2 reads FQGNSA. This CDR3 has 16 amino acids. The ends lost 4 bases at V and 4 bases at J; junction bases unmatched: 9. CDR3 loop: CASSSLTGTGGNTIYF. The CDR3 nucleotides are TGTGCCAGCAGCTCCCTAACCGGGACAGGCGGAAACACCATATATTTT.

This sequence joins TRBV4-2 and TRBJ2-1; TRBD2 matches 9 bases. The CDR3 has 17 amino acids. CDR1 is LGHNA and CDR2 is YNFKEQ in the germline V gene. V gave up 4 bases and J gave up 9 bases; unmatched junction bases: 16. This CDR3 is CASSPAGGSGRFGEQFF. CDR3 in DNA: TGTGCCAGCAGCCCTGCCGGAGGGAGCGGGAGGTTCGGTGAGCAGTTCTTC.

The V gene is TRBV9, the J gene TRBJ2-7; 8 nucleotides line up with TRBD1. The V and J ends lost 4 bases and 0 bases, in that order; junction bases with no gene match: 6. Per the germline V gene, CDR1 is SGDLS and CDR2 is YYNGEE. CDR3 length equals 15 residues. This CDR3 reads CASSPPGTGSYEQYF. For the CDR3, the DNA is TGTGCCAGCAGCCCTCCCGGGACAGGCTCCTACGAGCAGTACTTC.

This sequence joins TRBV11-2 and TRBJ2-1; 7 positions match TRBD1. CDR3 size: 12 residues. V lost 3 bases, J lost 10 bases, and 3 bases stayed unmatched. The germline V gene has CDR1 SGHAT and CDR2 FQNNGV. CDR3 nucleotide sequence: TGTGCCAGCAGCTTGACAGGGAACGAGCAGTTCTTC. As protein: CASSLTGNEQFF.

J is TRBJ1-2 and V is TRBV18; D gene uncertain. V lost 1 base, J lost 0 bases, and 3 bases lay in between. Germline-derived CDR1 and CDR2 are KGHSH and LQKENI. The CDR3 runs 13 residues. The CDR3 is CASSPLTNYGYTF. The CDR3 DNA is TGTGCCAGCTCACCACTAACTAACTATGGCTACACCTTC.

The chain carries TRBV4-1 and TRBJ1-4; possible D gene TRBD1, 5 bases. The CDR3 extends over 14 amino acids. The germline V and J ends were trimmed by 5 bases and 3 bases, with 10 bases remaining between them. Per germline, CDR1 MGHRA and CDR2 YSYEKL. CDR3 sequence (DNA): TGCGCCAGCAGCGAACAGGAACCTAATGAAAAACTGTTTTTT. Translated, it gives CASSEQEPNEKLFF.

The rearrangement uses TRBV6-5 and TRBJ2-5, with TRBD2 matching 11 bases. The CDR3 totals 16 residues. Germline V CDR1 and CDR2: MNHEY, SVGAGI. J was trimmed by 5 bases and V by 2 bases; bases with no gene match: 7. In nucleotides, the CDR3 is TGTGCCAGCAGTTACGGGCTAGCGGGAGGTGGGGAGACCCAGTACTTC. Translated: CASSYGLAGGGETQYF.

The chain has TRBV11-2 and TRBJ2-1; TRBD2 matches at 9 bases. Trimming took 4 bases from V and 4 from J; bases not matched to a gene: 14. Germline V gives CDR1 SGHAT, CDR2 FQNNGV. The CDR3 extends over 18 amino acids. CDR3 region: CASSSFRSSGILYNEQFF. The CDR3 region has the DNA TGTGCCAGCAGCTCTTTTAGGTCTAGCGGGATCCTTTACAATGAGCAGTTCTTC. Complete variable domain (other parts from reference TRBV11-2 and TRBJ2-1): EAGVAQSPRYKIIEKRQSVAFWCNPISGHATLYWYQQILGQGPKLLIQFQNNGVVDDSQLPKDRFSAERLKGVDSTLKIQPAKLEDSAVYLCASSSFRSSGILYNEQFFGPGTRLTVL.

The chain joins TRBV7-2 to TRBJ2-5, with D tentatively TRBD2 (5 bases). Trimming cost V 1 base and J 7 bases, with 19 bases left between them. Germline lookup yields CDR1 SGHTA and CDR2 FQGNSA. This CDR3 is 16 amino acids long. The CDR3 DNA follows: TGTGCCAGCAGCTTAGAATTTACAGCGGACCCGGGGACCCAGTACTTC. It encodes CASSLEFTADPGTQYF.

The V call is TRBV30, the J call TRBJ1-4; 9 bases match TRBD1. V lost 5 bases and J lost 5; bases outside the gene matches: 6. The CDR3 is 14 amino acids. The germline V gene has CDR1 GTSNPN and CDR2 SVGIG (reference sequence). CDR3 residues: CAWCTGTGNEKLFF. The CDR3 region has the DNA TGTGCCTGGTGTACCGGGACAGGGAATGAAAAACTGTTTTTT.

The chain uses TRBV30 and TRBJ2-1, with TRBD1 matching over 8 bases. The CDR3 is made up of 16 amino acids. Trimming cost V 1 base and J 8 bases; bases outside gene matches: 13. Germline CDR1 reads GTSNPN; CDR2 reads SVGIG (reference sequence). CDR3 DNA sequence: TGTGCCTGGAGTGGCGGGACAGGACAAACCCGTTATGAGCAGTTCTTC. Translating gives CAWSGGTGQTRYEQFF.

The chain carries TRBV30 and TRBJ2-1; TRBD2 agrees at 8 bases. This CDR3 comprises 15 residues. The junction had 4 bases not matched to a gene; V was cut back by 1 base and J by 2 bases. CDR1 GTSNPN and CDR2 SVGIG come from the germline V gene (reference sequence). CDR3 amino acids: CAWSASGGPYNEQFF. The CDR3 DNA is TGTGCCTGGAGTGCCAGCGGGGGCCCCTACAATGAGCAGTTCTTC. Variable domain in full (rest from reference TRBV30 and TRBJ2-1): SQTIHQWPATLVQPVGSPLSLECTVEGTSNPNLYWYRQAAGRGLQLLFYSVGIGQISSEVPQNLSASRPQDRQFILSSKKLLLSDSGFYLCAWSASGGPYNEQFFGPGTRLTVL.

V gene TRBV27 combines with J gene TRBJ2-7; D is possibly TRBD2 (5 bases). The CDR3 runs to 15 residues. Trimming cost V 0 bases and J 1 base, with 10 bases left between them. The germline V gene encodes CDR1 MNHEY and CDR2 SMNVEV (reference sequence). CDR3: CASSLSIQRSYEQYF. As DNA, the CDR3 is TGTGCCAGCAGTTTATCAATCCAGCGGTCCTACGAGCAGTACTTC.

This clone has just one count. The J gene is TRBJ1-2, the V gene TRBV2; D perhaps matches TRBD1 (6 bases). The CDR3 has 13 residues. The germline V gene has CDR1 SNHLY and CDR2 FYNNEI. Deletions cut 10 bases from V and 2 bases from J, with 14 bases between. CDR3 sequence (DNA): TGTGCCATTACACAGGGACCCAACTATGGCTACACCTTC. Translating it yields CAITQGPNYGYTF.

Here the CDR3 reads CASKVPKGQTYEQYF. As DNA, the CDR3 is TGTGCCAGCAAAGTCCCCAAAGGACAGACCTACGAGCAGTACTTC. This chain links TRBV6-6 with TRBJ2-7; D is possibly TRBD1 (6 bases). The CDR3 covers 15 residues. V was clipped by 7 bases and J by 2 bases, with 18 bases between them. Germline V gene data show CDR1 as MNHNY and CDR2 as SVGAGI (reference sequence).